A single T cell receptor beta chain is shown here with its context. This record belongs to a study of T cell responses to AZD1222 COVID-19 vaccine. CDR3 size: 15 residues. In germline, CDR1 is LNHDA, CDR2 SQIVND (reference sequence). V was cut by 6 bases and J by 10 bases, with 21 bases left in between. Clones were read by immunoSEQ multiplex PCR, and TCRdb kept only the in-frame ones, dropping some. The data hold about 97,000 clones, with over 75% observed a single time. The TCR was taken from an adult in good health. This sequence joins TRBV19 and TRBJ1-4, with TRBD1 as a possible D gene (5 bases). The sequences come from peripheral blood, collected on day 0 of AZD1222 vaccination. For the CDR3, the DNA is TGTGCCAGTAGCGAGTTGGGCAGGGCTGATCGAAAACTGTTTTTT. It is translated as CASSELGRADRKLFF.